This T cell receptor (beta chain) was found in a study of T cell responses to AZD1222 COVID-19 vaccine (dated by TCRdb to the early 2020s). As for the study more broadly: Because spike-specific TCR depth and breadth did not differ between the two schedules, AZD1222 recipients who got a second dose at roughly 4 weeks were pooled with those who got a second dose at roughly 12 weeks. Trial participants were enrolled by age into subgroups of 18-55, 56-69 and 70-plus years, and approximately 150, 30 and 60 TCR-sequenced participants, respectively, were included in these subgroups. A total of about 250 trial participants underwent TCR sequencing, of whom more than 200 had received two doses of AZD1222 and around 25 had received two doses of the MenACWY control vaccine. The research as a whole found: In the small 56-69-year group, the increase in depth fell short of significance, most likely because of low power. No day 14 peak-response samples were available, so repertoires were characterized only after the peak T cell response. Epitopes outside the regions mutated in the B.1.351 and B.1.1.7 variants were reportedly recognized by nearly half of the unique spike-specific TCRs. Conclusions about previously exposed vaccinees are limited, since just six AZD1222 recipients were seropositive for SARS-CoV-2 at baseline. Most participants were white British and females outnumbered males, and the authors suggested that clonal diversity may have been underestimated. A significant rise in spike-specific TCR breadth and depth was observed after two AZD1222 doses relative to day 0 and relative to MenACWY recipients. The whole spike protein was spanned by vaccine-associated CD4 TCRs, and dominant responses were seen in regions 160-218 and 743-854.

Reading from cysteine to phenylalanine, the CDR3 counts 13 amino acids. Solely the CDR3 DNA is kept, with 39 bases framed from the first base. The junction shows trimming of 5 bases on V and 0 bases on J, plus 5 bases between the germline ends. The germline V gene provides CDR1 MDHEN and CDR2 SYDVKM. Per the publication, the time point label means: baseline before first vaccination. Samples from vaccinated people were obtained from the UK trials COV001 and COV002, which included a single-blind randomized controlled phase 2/3 trial of AZD1222 (ChAdOx1 nCoV-19) in healthy adults. For TCRbeta chain sequencing, PBMC samples from trial participants were taken at day 0 and at day 28 after the second dose. In regard to this clone: Its antigen is not yet known. No much larger clonotype is one base removed from it; base qualities were not supplied. In the same sample, other DNA sequences code for this CDR3.

The CDR3 regions of human TCRbeta chains were subjected to immunosequencing. The authors' analysis ran thus. Repertoire TCRs were matched against a reference library of SARS-CoV-2-specific TCRs generated with the MIRA antigen-specificity platform. Breadth was defined as the fraction of unique TCRs that were SARS-CoV-2-associated. Depth was defined as the fraction of total T cells that were SARS-CoV-2-associated. Using the MIRA data, each spike-specific TCR was assigned both to the spike region to which the TCR was reactive and to a CD4 or CD8 class. Log10-transformed breadth and depth values were compared by one-way ANOVA with Sidak's multiple comparisons tests. TCRdb re-hosts the immuneACCESS table, in-frame sequences only. Its copies lack some clones; in the studies checked, an unresolved V gene accounts for under half of them, and the cause for the rest is not known. V and J calls and clone size are copied from that table; D and trimming were computed from the DNA. In this sample the table shows about 120,000 clones, roughly 87% of which occur a single time. The top ten clonotypes cover 7.5% of the sample.

This sample comprised peripheral blood, obtained on day 0 of AZD1222 vaccination. This receptor was obtained from an adult in good health. The rearrangement combines TRBV28 with TRBJ1-5; confidence is insufficient to name the D gene. The CDR3 protein sequence reads: CASSPDSNQPQHF. The DNA is as follows: TGTGCCAGCAGTCCCGATAGCAATCAGCCCCAGCATTTT.